Reported below is one T cell receptor beta chain. As originally analysed: Reference gene primer amplification in the assay estimated nucleated cell counts. Using immunoSEQ multiplex PCR, the repertoire was profiled, and TCRdb retains in-frame clones only, with some absent. V and J calls and clone size are given by that table; D and trimming were obtained from the DNA. The table shows some 40,000 clones, with approximately 80% occurring only once. This entry is derived from a study of blood T cell repertoires in COVID-19. In the study overall: The analysed material was cDNA or gDNA that came from T cells, B-cell-depleted T cells, or PBMCs.

Germline assignment: CDR1 LGHNA and CDR2 YSLEER. The CDR3 totals 15 residues. V lost 1 base to trimming and J lost 4 bases, with 10 bases between them. Input material: peripheral blood. The rearrangement joins TRBV4-3 to TRBJ2-2, with D perhaps TRBD2 (5 bases). The TCR sequence derives from a man in his sixties or seventies with acute or convalescent COVID-19. This CDR3 is CASSQGLRGTGELFF. Here the CDR3 DNA reads TGCGCCAGCAGCCAAGGACTACGGGGCACCGGGGAGCTGTTTTTT.